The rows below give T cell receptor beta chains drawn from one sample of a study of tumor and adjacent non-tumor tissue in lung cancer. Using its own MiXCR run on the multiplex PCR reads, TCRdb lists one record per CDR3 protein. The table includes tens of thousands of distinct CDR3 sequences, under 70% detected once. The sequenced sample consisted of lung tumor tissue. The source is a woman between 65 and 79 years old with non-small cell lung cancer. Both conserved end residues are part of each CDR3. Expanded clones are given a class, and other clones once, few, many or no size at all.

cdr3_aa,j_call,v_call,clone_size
CVSSPRLAVSYERYF,TRBJ2-7,TRBV4-1,-
CASSPRGDSNQPQHF,TRBJ1-5,TRBV18,few
CASSHDCASTDTQYF,TRBJ2-3,TRBV6-5,-
CASSKETGELFF,TRBJ2-2,TRBV5-1,few
CAISEGEPYEQYF,TRBJ2-7,TRBV10-3,-
CSVDSGTTDRQYF,TRBJ2-3,TRBV29-1,-
CASSQAKDTETFF,TRBJ1-1,TRBV12-3/TRBV12-4,-
CSVGDHGQYDIDTQYF,TRBJ2-3,TRBV29-1,once
CASSTSGSRTDTRYF,TRBJ2-3,TRBV7-8,once
CASSLRQTGEQFF,TRBJ2-2,TRBV12-3/TRBV12-4,-
CASSYSTGGDYGYTF,TRBJ1-2,TRBV6-5,-
CASRGRACEKLFF,TRBJ1-4,TRBV6-1,-
CSVEDTGTGPPHTRYF,TRBJ2-3,TRBV29-1,-
CVSRHRTEINYGYTF,TRBJ1-2,TRBV6-5,-
CASSPTGEQETQYF,TRBJ2-5,TRBV5-1,few
CASSSKSARTDTQYF,TRBJ2-3,TRBV28,-
CASRVQGPNTEAFF,TRBJ1-1,TRBV5-1,-
CTSSLSLGRDTQYF,TRBJ2-3,TRBV28,-
CSARQGPLPVELFF,TRBJ2-2,TRBV29-1,-
CPSSSETGLSTLHF,TRBJ1-6,TRBV6-6,-
CASNLRGVPYNEQFF,TRBJ2-1,TRBV12-3/TRBV12-4,-
CSVADGENEQFF,TRBJ2-1,TRBV29-1,-
CASSLAIGTRNTGELFF,TRBJ2-2,TRBV7-9,-
CASSYRDWREIQYF,TRBJ2-5,TRBV6-5,-
CASTQPSGSEIDTQYF,TRBJ2-3,TRBV28,-
CAWSSWQGRDTQYF,TRBJ2-3,TRBV30,many
CSGGGSGYPYTDTQYF,TRBJ2-3,TRBV29-1,-
CAWSYGQGARDEQFF,TRBJ2-1,TRBV6-2/TRBV6-3,-
CASNFQGREQYF,TRBJ2-7,TRBV6-1,many
CSVESPYQENQYF,TRBJ2-5,TRBV29-1,-
CSVDIGPRDAQYF,TRBJ2-3,TRBV29-1,once
CANSQVWTTSHEQFF,TRBJ2-1,TRBV14,-
CASSLGPGTGHLYGYTF,TRBJ1-2,TRBV7-9,few
CASSLMGQGREQYF,TRBJ2-7,TRBV28,many
CASSHVSWVAGELFF,TRBJ2-2,TRBV4-1,-
CSVANRGTNTEAFF,TRBJ1-1,TRBV29-1,few
CASSSPLGGPSSGNEQFF,TRBJ2-1,TRBV12-3/TRBV12-4,many
CASSPGTGHYEQYF,TRBJ2-7,TRBV5-1,medium-sized
CSVRCGGTEAFF,TRBJ1-1,TRBV29-1,-
CASRDGSTTNEKLLF,TRBJ1-4,TRBV6-1,-
CASSDYLHQLF,TRBJ1-5,TRBV6-1,-
CASNQVFIRLLAGLPNSYEQYF,TRBJ2-7,TRBV4-2,-
CSVATGQNSPLQF,TRBJ1-6,TRBV29-1,few
CGSTTYLGNSGASVYEQHF,TRBJ2-7,TRBV6-6,-
CASSPPAYEQYF,TRBJ2-7,TRBV28,-
CASSYFWDGREQFF,TRBJ2-1,TRBV6-2/TRBV6-3,many
CANSAGQFNEQFF,TRBJ2-1,TRBV5-1,-
CTSSPDWSEGGESQYF,TRBJ2-5,TRBV6-5,-
CSVRTSGADTQYF,TRBJ2-3,TRBV29-1,-
CVSSEPSRRARETRYF,TRBJ2-5,TRBV6-1,-
CATNPVNRGFISEQFF,TRBJ2-1,TRBV6-6,many
CVSSPEPPGANVLTF,TRBJ2-6,TRBV5-4,-
CASSWTGSNEQFF,TRBJ2-1,TRBV7-9,many
CATSEAGTGSHEHYF,TRBJ2-7,TRBV24-1,-
CASRSTGSNYEQYF,TRBJ2-7,TRBV28,many